This TCR beta chain was recorded in a study of T cell changes during pregnancy in multiple sclerosis. Clones were sequenced by immunoSEQ multiplex PCR, and TCRdb holds only the in-frame ones, with some missing. The table includes 50,000 to 60,000 clones, 91% detected once. CDR3 size: 14 residues. The V gene's germline CDR1 is SGHNT and CDR2 YYREEE (reference sequence). With 4 bases removed from V and 8 bases from J, the gap between germline ends came to 18 bases. V usage is TRBV5-4 and J usage is TRBJ1-2, with D possibly TRBD1 on 5 matching bases. Sample: peripheral blood, taken after pregnancy. This receptor was identified in a female donor in good health, enrolled as a control in a pregnancy study. In nucleotides, the CDR3 is TGTGCCAGCAGCCTCGACCTTTCAACAGGCGGCTACACCTTC. Translation gives CASSLDLSTGGYTF.